The 17 T cell receptor beta chains below come from one sample, sequenced in a study of blood T cell repertoires in COVID-19. Libraries were prepared by immunoSEQ multiplex PCR; TCRdb keeps only in-frame clonotypes and omits some of them. The repertoire holds some 260,000 clones, roughly 84% seen once, with around 3.2% in the top ten. Sequences were obtained from peripheral blood. Every receptor here comes from a woman between 18 and 29 years old with acute or convalescent COVID-19.

This rearrangement joins TRBV28 to TRBJ2-1; a weak D match, TRBD2 (5 bases). CDR3 length equals 14 residues. Between the trimmed V and J ends, which lost 4 bases and 4 bases, there was a span of 11 bases. Germline V lookup: CDR1 MDHEN, CDR2 SYDVKM. CDR3 sequence reads: CASSSFTGYNEQFF. CDR3 bases: TGTGCCAGCAGTTCCTTCACGGGATACAATGAGCAGTTCTTC.

This clone came up once. This chain links TRBV11-3 with TRBJ2-7, with TRBD2 matching 10 bases. CDR1 and CDR2 from the germline V gene are SGHNT and YENEEA. Trimming removed 5 bases from V and 4 bases from J; junction bases left unmatched: 11. This CDR3 region has 16 residues. The CDR3 loop is CASSHPGLASKYEQYF. The CDR3 nucleotides are TGTGCCAGCAGCCACCCGGGACTAGCGTCAAAATACGAGCAGTACTTC.

The rearrangement joins TRBV6-4 to TRBJ2-1; 7 bases fit TRBD1. The CDR3 spans 15 residues. Germline V gene data show CDR1 as MRHNA and CDR2 as SNTAGT. Losses at the gene ends were 3 bases for V and 4 bases for J; bases not matched to a gene: 6. CDR3 bases: TGTGCCAGCAGTGAGACAGGGTGGGAGTACAATGAGCAGTTCTTC. This encodes CASSETGWEYNEQFF.

The chain links TRBV6-2 or TRBV6-3 to TRBJ2-5; weak D call: TRBD1 (6 bases). The CDR3 length is 19 residues. Trimming stripped 2 bases from V and 3 bases from J, with 25 bases between. Germline-derived CDR1 and CDR2 are MNHEY and SVGEGT. The CDR3 DNA is TGTGCCAGCAGTTACCCCCGACCCCGACAGGAAAAGAATAAAGAGACCCAGTACTTC. Translated, it gives CASSYPRPRQEKNKETQYF.

This chain links TRBV9 with TRBJ2-5; D perhaps matches TRBD1 (6 bases). V was shortened by 4 bases and J by 1 base, with 17 bases between the two germline ends. Germline V gives CDR1 SGDLS, CDR2 YYNGEE. The CDR3 is 16 residues long. The CDR3 region is CASSRQPGTLQETQYF. In DNA, the CDR3 is TGTGCCAGCAGCCGTCAACCGGGGACACTCCAAGAGACCCAGTACTTC.

This rearrangement joins TRBV13 to TRBJ2-4; D not certain. V was cut by 4 bases and J by 0 bases, with 7 bases left in between. The CDR3 runs to 14 residues. Per the germline V gene, CDR1 is PRHDT and CDR2 is FYEKMQ (reference sequence). The CDR3, as DNA: TGTGCCAGCAGCTCGGTACTAGCCAAAAACATTCAGTACTTC. Its protein is CASSSVLAKNIQYF.

The chain has TRBV28 and TRBJ2-1, with TRBD2 matching over 12 bases. V lost 3 bases to trimming and J lost 5 bases; unmatched junction nucleotides: 5. Germline values: CDR1 MDHEN, CDR2 SYDVKM. The length of the CDR3 is 16 residues. CDR3 in DNA: TGTGCCAGCAGTTTGGTGACTAGCGGGAGCCACAATGAGCAGTTCTTC. Translating gives CASSLVTSGSHNEQFF.

The chain combines TRBV7-2 with TRBJ2-1; 8 nucleotides line up with TRBD2. This CDR3 is built from 13 residues. The V and J ends lost 4 bases and 8 bases, in that order; junction bases with no gene match: 4. Germline V gene sequence: CDR1 SGHTA, CDR2 FQGNSA. The CDR3 is CASSWTSFDEQFF. The CDR3 coding sequence is TGTGCCAGCAGCTGGACTAGCTTCGATGAGCAGTTCTTC.

Notes on this clone: At one boundary the junction diverges from the germline segment, which might be a read error. The genes are TRBV7-7 and TRBJ2-2; 7 nucleotides line up with TRBD2. This CDR3 is 15 amino acids long. Germline V lookup: CDR1 SSHAT, CDR2 FNYEAQ (reference sequence). The CDR3 DNA reads TGTGCTAGCAGCTCCCTCGGCGGGAGTGCCGGGGAGCTGTTTTTT. Its protein is CASSSLGGSAGELFF.

This clone was counted once. The chain joins TRBV28 to TRBJ2-7, with TRBD2 as a possible D gene (5 bases). Looked up from germline, CDR1 is MDHEN and CDR2 is SYDVKM. The V end was cut by 3 bases, the J end by 2 bases, with 20 bases between. The CDR3 spans 17 residues. The CDR3 DNA reads TGTGCCAGCAGTTTGGACGGGCTTAGCGAACCGGCCTACGAGCAGTACTTC. Protein product: CASSLDGLSEPAYEQYF.

The chain links TRBV15 to TRBJ1-4; 8 bases align to TRBD1. The CDR3 sequence is 15 residues long. CDR1 and CDR2 from the germline V gene are LNHNV and YYDKDF (reference sequence). Unmatched junction bases numbered 6, after V lost 2 bases and J lost 7 bases. CDR3 region: CATSRSQGEVEKLFF. CDR3 bases: TGTGCCACCAGCAGATCACAGGGGGAGGTTGAAAAACTGTTTTTT.

The rearrangement uses TRBV30 and TRBJ1-6; 7 bases map to TRBD1. There are 17 residues in the CDR3. Germline V lookup: CDR1 GTSNPN, CDR2 SVGIG (reference sequence). The V gene end was trimmed by 0 bases and the J gene end by 7 bases; junction bases not matched to a gene: 12. The CDR3 sequence: CAWSVWAPGTVNSPLHF. The DNA for the CDR3 is TGTGCCTGGAGTGTATGGGCGCCTGGGACAGTAAATTCACCCCTCCACTTT.

The genes are TRBV28 and TRBJ1-1; 7 bases fit TRBD1. V lost 9 bases to trimming and J lost 1 base; unmatched junction nucleotides: 2. Germline V gene lookup returns CDR1 MDHEN and CDR2 SYDVKM. The CDR3 sequence is 12 residues long. The CDR3 loop reads CASDRENTEAFF. In nucleotides, the CDR3 is TGTGCCAGTGACAGGGAGAACACTGAAGCTTTCTTT.

The chain couples TRBV29-1 to TRBJ2-7, with a possible D match to TRBD2 (5 bases). In germline, CDR1 is SQVTM, CDR2 ANQGSEA. The CDR3 is 12 residues long. V lost 6 bases, J lost 2 bases, and 11 bases lay in between. The CDR3 coding sequence is TGCAGCGTAGACCTCGGGACCTACGAGCAGTACTTC. Translated: CSVDLGTYEQYF.

The gene calls are TRBV10-3 and TRBJ1-5; tentative D call: TRBD1 (5 bases). The germline CDR1 and CDR2 sequences are ENHRY and SYGVKD. The CDR3 has 16 residues. V dropped 2 bases and J dropped 2 bases, with 13 bases sitting between them. The CDR3 coding sequence is TGTGCCATCAGTGAGGGGGCGCCTGATGGCAATCAGCCCCAGCATTTT. This sequence encodes CAISEGAPDGNQPQHF.

The chain uses TRBV21-1 and TRBJ2-2; the table's D call, TRBD2, was not checked against the DNA. TRBV21-1 is reported as a pseudogene. There are 16 residues in the CDR3. CDR3 in amino acids: CASSKHSGSLTGELFF. CDR3 in DNA: TGTGCCAGCAGCAAACATAGCGGGAGCTTAACCGGGGAGCTGTTTTTT.

The chain employs TRBV7-9 and TRBJ2-1; 10 bases match TRBD2. Germline lookup yields CDR1 SEHNR and CDR2 FQNEAQ (reference sequence). After removal of 4 bases from V and 1 base from J, the junction contained 4 bases not matched to a gene. The CDR3 is made up of 16 amino acids. CDR3 nucleotides: TGTGCCAGCAGCTCGGGAGCGGGAGGGTCCTACAATGAGCAGTTCTTC. It yields the protein CASSSGAGGSYNEQFF.